The TCR beta chain described here comes from a study of blood T cell repertoires in COVID-19. Turning to the study itself: Some COVID-19 samples were acute and others convalescent; all came from the United States, Italy and Spain. T cells, B-cell-depleted T cells, or PBMCs supplied cDNA or gDNA.

In the authors' methods: Estimation of nucleated cell counts relied on the amplification of reference gene primers. Sequencing was performed with immunoSEQ multiplex PCR; in TCRdb, only in-frame clones are kept and a portion is missing. That table furnishes V, J and clone size, whereas the DNA furnished D and trimming. The repertoire consists of 150,000 to 250,000 clones, with roughly four fifths occurring once and the leading ten covering 6.9%. The junction had 7 bases not matched to a gene; V was cut back by 6 bases and J by 4 bases. The germline gives CDR1 LNHDA, CDR2 SQIVND (reference sequence). There are 14 residues in the CDR3.

This TCR derives from a human donor with acute or convalescent COVID-19. The donor label of this sample is uncertain. Specimen: peripheral blood. The chain combines TRBV19 with TRBJ1-2, with 8 positions matching TRBD1. The CDR3 region is CASRNSGGSYGYTF. CDR3 bases: TGTGCCAGTAGAAATTCAGGGGGCAGCTATGGCTACACCTTC.